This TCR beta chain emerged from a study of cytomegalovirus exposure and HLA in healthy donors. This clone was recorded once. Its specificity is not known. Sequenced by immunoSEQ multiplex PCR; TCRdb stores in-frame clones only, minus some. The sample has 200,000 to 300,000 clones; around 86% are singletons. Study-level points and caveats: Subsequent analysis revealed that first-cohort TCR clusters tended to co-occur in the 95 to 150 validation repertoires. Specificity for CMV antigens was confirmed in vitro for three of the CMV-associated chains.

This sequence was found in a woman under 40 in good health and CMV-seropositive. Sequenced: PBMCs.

CDR3: CASIPRAGRYNEQFF. In nucleotides, the CDR3 is TGTGCCAGCATACCACGAGCGGGGCGGTACAATGAGCAGTTCTTC. This chain joins TRBV7-9 and TRBJ2-1, with 7 positions matching TRBD2. The CDR3 covers 15 residues. Germline values: CDR1 SEHNR, CDR2 FQNEAQ (reference sequence). V dropped 7 bases and J dropped 4; count of bases not matched to a gene: 10.